This T cell receptor (beta chain) appears in the sequencing data of a study of T cell repertoires in cytomegalovirus infection. Study conclusions and caveats: HLA-C-restricted CMV clonotypes gave the most frequent clonotype in two of eight donors.

Each CDR3 protein is one row after TCRdb ran MiXCR on the reads. In the table there are roughly 990,000 distinct CDR3 sequences, around 30% of which are singletons. Regarding this clonotype: Its antigen is currently unknown.

Germline V lookup: CDR1 ENHRY, CDR2 SYGVKD. This CDR3 has 13 amino acids. Trimming cost V 5 bases and J 2 bases, with 10 bases left between them. The sequencing here drew on cultured CD8+ T cells from PBMCs, taken from culture after CMV antigen stimulation. The chain joins TRBV10-3 to TRBJ2-7; D is unresolved. The TCR comes from a human donor in good health (CMV status not recorded). Some clones in this sample may be carry-over from other donors' samples. CDR3 DNA sequence: TGTGCCATCAGTTTCGACACAACCTACGAGCAGTACTTC. Translated: CAISFDTTYEQYF.